The present entry profiles one T cell receptor beta chain with its context. Its antigen remains unknown. Data came from immunoSEQ multiplex PCR; TCRdb stores just in-frame clones and leaves some out. The sample comprises tens of thousands of clones, 83% of which are singletons, and around 4.5% rests with the top ten. The data belong to a study of a mutant IDH1 vaccine in newly diagnosed glioma. Study summary: Treated patients had a mean age of approximately 40 years and a roughly 60% male, roughly 40% female split. Every participant had undergone radiotherapy, temozolomide, or both before, and most underwent both. The study's findings and limits: In about 94% of patients, immune responses induced by the vaccine occurred.

Time point meaning: baseline, week 1 (first vaccination visit). Treatment denoted: pre-vaccination baseline after standard-of-care therapy. Astrocytomas found in donors were new, WHO grade 3 or 4, IDH1-mutant and ATRX-lost. This TCR derives from a young woman with glioma. Some clones in this sample may be carry-over from other donors' samples. The sample in question was peripheral blood mononuclear cells (PBMCs), obtained from a glioma patient treated with radiotherapy, temozolomide or both.

The CDR3 loop is CASSPLDRGENGYTF. The CDR3 DNA is TGTGCCAGCTCACCTTTGGACAGGGGGGAAAACGGCTACACCTTC. This sequence joins TRBV18 and TRBJ1-2; 10 bases agree with TRBD1. CDR1 is KGHSH and CDR2 is LQKENI in the germline V gene. After removal of 3 bases from V and 8 bases from J, the junction contained 9 bases not matched to a gene. There are 15 residues in the CDR3.